The sequence of this T cell receptor beta chain was determined in a study of Graves' ophthalmopathy and Graves' hyperthyroidism. The authors amplified TCR beta CDR3 regions from RNA transcripts. First-round RT-PCR relied on HTBI primers, and a second-round multiplex PCR came next. From the multiplex PCR reads, TCRdb called clonotypes with MiXCR, one entry per CDR3 protein. The sample lists 200,000 to 250,000 distinct CDR3 sequences; less than 30% were seen once. This clonotype was counted ten times or more. What was sequenced was peripheral blood. The receptor's source is a man aged 50 or older with Graves' ophthalmopathy.

DNA of the CDR3: TGCGCCAGCGTACCCGGGACAGCGACATACGAGCAGTACTTC. Protein product: CASVPGTATYEQYF. The chain employs TRBV10-1 and TRBJ2-7, with 7 bases matching TRBD1. This CDR3 is 14 amino acids long. J gave up 4 bases and V 8 bases, and 11 bases lay outside the gene matches. From germline, CDR1 is WNHNN and CDR2 SYGVQD (reference sequence).